This T cell receptor (beta chain) is from a study of tumor-infiltrating lymphocytes in localized non-small cell lung cancer. Regarding the study as a whole: Available tissue quantity limited TCR sequencing to a patient subset.

The V and J ends lost 1 base and 5 bases, in that order; junction bases with no gene match: 6. Looked up from germline, CDR1 is SGHDT and CDR2 is YYEEEE. There are 16 residues in the CDR3. About this clone itself: What it binds is not known.

The table came from immunoSEQ multiplex PCR; TCRdb's copy has only in-frame clones and leaves some out. Among about 16,000 clones, 60% to 85% were seen once, and the ten largest hold about 9.3%. This sequence originates from a human donor with non-small cell lung cancer. The chain carries TRBV5-6 and TRBJ1-4; 9 nucleotides match TRBD1. Sequences were obtained from lung tumor tissue. Here the CDR3 reads CASSLWGQGGNEKLFF. The CDR3 DNA is TGTGCCAGCAGCTTGTGGGGACAGGGTGGAAATGAAAAACTGTTTTTT. The full variable domain, its missing parts supplied by reference TRBV5-6 and TRBJ1-4, is DAGVTQSPTHLIKTRGQQVTLRCSPKSGHDTVSWYQQALGQGPQFIFQYYEEEERQRGNFPDRFSGHQFPNYSSELNVNALLLGDSALYLCASSLWGQGGNEKLFFGSGTQLSVL.